This TCR beta chain is from a study of cytomegalovirus exposure and HLA in healthy donors (dated by TCRdb to 2015 to 2018). With regard to the full study: An earlier analysis of about 560 of the donors reported roughly 300 Gb of sequence data and 117 million unique TCR beta sequences obtained from around 170 million T cells. In the later analysis, no new phenotypic data were used to find candidate immune exposures; instead, reliance was placed on TCR beta sequences and their occurrence across donors. A later analysis re-examined previously published TCR beta repertoires from 500 to 700 donors and added high-resolution HLA genotyping to investigate patterns of TCR occurrence. Donor age, sex, ethnicity and CMV serostatus were compiled together with the repertoire data. Of the 300 to 500 genotyped donors, less than 90% were placed in the genetic ancestry cluster associated with self-reported Caucasian donors. The study profiled the T cell repertoires of hundreds of subjects by immunosequencing and related them to cytomegalovirus serostatus. The study aimed to test whether signatures of past pathogen exposure could be identified by cataloging public T cell receptors. Among some 410 genotyped donors of the cohort, an average of around 240,000 unique TCR beta nucleotide sequences were sequenced per donor, roughly 18% of them non-productive. To predict cytomegalovirus infection status, the study combined high-throughput TCR immunosequencing, statistical association of individual TCRs with disease status, and machine learning. HLA typing included class I and class II loci at four-digit resolution. An early release that covered about 640 HLA-typed donors contained around 300 gigabases of sequencing data and tens of millions of unique TCR sequences. The number of typed donors differed by locus: 629-630 for A, B, C, DRB1 and DQB1; 522 for DQA1; approximately 600 for DPA1; and about 450 for DPB1. Every repertoire in the discovery cohort had been generated on one and the same sequencing platform. Along with the roughly 670-subject first cohort, a separate validation cohort of more than 90 different subjects was used. An earlier analysis of 450 to 750 of the donors used high-throughput TCR beta sequencing to judge whether each TCR beta V gene segment behaved as functional or pseudogenic. Several DR-DQ haplotypes were treated as single units for association and clustering because of strong linkage in the cohort. Genome-wide SNP genotypes for about 60% of the roughly 700 donors were used in a later genetic analysis, which treated that subset as a discovery cohort. General study outcomes and caveats: According to a later analysis, parvovirus B19, influenza, CMV and Epstein-Barr virus appeared linked to several top co-occurrence clusters. In a later genetic analysis, fewer N-insertions in productive TCRs were reported among donors in an Asian-associated ancestry cluster than the roughly 700-donor mean. Strong co-occurrence of HLA alleles, especially DR and DQ, made assigning TCR associations to individual alleles difficult. An earlier analysis of approximately 500 of the donors showed that most TCR beta V segments appeared in productive rearrangements either about 87% or about 30% of the time, which broadly matched IMGT annotations. In both the original and validation cohorts, the classifier was reported to diagnose cytomegalovirus status with high specificity and sensitivity. In a later analysis, TCR association rates were found to vary across HLA loci, with the most associated TCRs seen for DRB1 alleles and the fewest for HLA-C alleles. Only TCR beta chains were sequenced in this cohort, and the absence of alpha or paired-chain data limited detectable features. A later analysis found that HLA-associated TCR beta chains were more clonally expanded and had lower generation probabilities than equally common non-associated chains. In a later genetic analysis, a missense DCLRE1C variant was associated with V-gene and J-gene trimming of TCR beta chains, and the association was replicated in an independent cohort. The sequencing pipeline was judged likely to have produced a cluster of highly shared sequence variants as a technical artifact. The authors suggested that the approach could potentially be generalized to other disease states and immunological phenotypes. Because HLA typing was missing for some donors at each locus, association tests included only the typed subset. The 87-base-pair reads could not distinguish some IMGT-functional V segments, including TRBV6-2 and TRBV6-3, so those segments were excluded. A later analysis found that most CMV-associated TCR beta chains appeared HLA-restricted, with HLA associations seemingly driven largely by CMV exposure. The earlier analysis of 587 of the donors excluded roughly 17 rarely observed V segments, including chromosome 9 orphons, because counts were too low. CMV serostatus was the only immune exposure information available for the cohort. Correlated functional status among segregating V segments might reflect linkage disequilibrium, but an unknown experimental factor could not be ruled out. The presence/absence analyses assumed that sequencing depth was roughly uniform across donors, and that assumption may not be true. A few of the identified cytomegalovirus-associated TCR beta chains were confirmed in vitro to be specific for cytomegalovirus antigens. A total of roughly 160 TCR beta chains were listed by the study as associated with cytomegalovirus. A further reported finding was that TCR beta sequences accurately predicted the HLA-A and HLA-B alleles for most subjects in the first cohort. At a false discovery rate of 0.05, a later analysis linked about 17,000 TCR beta sequences to specific HLA alleles. Most TCR sequences were seen in very few donors, while some public TCRs were found in many individuals.

Library method: the immunoSEQ multiplex PCR assay. The multiplex PCR relied on a mix of 60 forward primers for TCR Vbeta segments and 13 reverse primers for TCR Jbeta segments. Amplification of the CDR3 region of rearranged TCR beta genes was performed with a multiplex PCR assay on genomic DNA. The amplified TCR beta libraries were sequenced on the Illumina HiSeq System as 87-base-pair reads. The original pipeline was this. A later analysis tallied 70 million to 100 million unique TCR beta chains across the 666 repertoires, and 10 million to 11 million of those chains were shared by two or more donors. To remove PCR and sequencing errors, raw reads were error-corrected and collapsed into unique sequences using a nearest-neighbor algorithm that merged closely related sequences. CDR3 sequences were aligned to IMGT reference sequences to assign V, D and J gene segments. Each retained sequence needed at least a six-nucleotide match to both a V gene segment and a J gene segment. A rearrangement was called productive if the CDR3 had no stop codons and remained in frame with V and J, and every other rearrangement was called non-productive. CDR3 was defined by IMGT convention, running from the second conserved V-encoded cysteine to the conserved J-encoded phenylalanine. The earlier analysis of a few hundred of the donors excluded sequences that lacked an unambiguous match to a single V gene segment. An earlier analysis of fewer than 650 of the donors classified V segments as functional when productive rearrangements were above 56.7% and as segregating when the standard deviation between donors was above 5%. A statistical classification framework was built for diagnosing cytomegalovirus status from the catalog of TCR beta chain sequences. A later analysis assigned V and J genes by comparing TCR nucleotide sequences with IMGT/GENE-DB human TR gene sequences. The TCRdist pipeline was used in a later analysis to assign CDR3 sequences and most-parsimonious VDJ recombination scenarios. In a later analysis, every TCR beta chain was defined by the combination of its CDR3 amino acid sequence and its V-gene family, and reads without a unique V-gene family were dropped. In a later analysis, 500 to 650 highly shared, low-generation-probability nucleotide sequences were removed to address suspected cross-contamination and a sequencing artifact. In a later analysis, a clonal expansion index was calculated for each public chain from normalized within-repertoire ranks of inferred template counts. A later analysis computed generation probabilities with a VDJ recombination model fitted to out-of-frame rearrangements, and checked the results against IGoR. In a later analysis, hypergeometric tests were used to score TCR-TCR, TCR-HLA and TCR-CMV co-occurrence, with a repertoire-size bias correction applied to TCR pairs. A later analysis estimated false discovery rates by permuting HLA or CMV assignments 20 times. A later analysis grouped co-occurring TCRs with DBSCAN, adding TCRdist sequence similarity when clustering within HLA-allele-positive subsets. For co-occurrence clustering, repertoires with fewer than 30,000 or more than 120,000 public chains were excluded, along with five repertoires with anomalous nucleotide sharing. As stored in TCRdb, this immuneACCESS dataset retains in-frame rearrangements with V and J assigned. A fraction of the clones does not appear; measured against another copy, unresolved V genes explain less than half of the discrepancy, and the remainder lacks a known reason. V, J and clone size reflect that table, while D and trimming were determined from the DNA. The sample table shows some 95,000 clones, and 67% are seen once. Jointly, the top ten make up around 1.9% of the sample.

Trimming takes 3 bases off V and 4 bases off J; junction bases not matched to a gene: 4. CDR1 SGHDT and CDR2 YYEEEE are derived from the germline V gene. Reading from cysteine to phenylalanine, the CDR3 counts 14 amino acids. The CDR3 DNA has 42 bases and is translated from base 1. The cohort consisted of 670 or so healthy bone marrow donors. At the time of sampling, every cohort member was nominally healthy, though immune exposures that went unrecorded were likely present. The donor tested CMV seronegative and was one of the 352 seronegative cohort members. Each donor provided a peripheral blood sample, and peripheral blood mononuclear cells were used for TCR beta sequencing. Genomic DNA was extracted from the blood cell samples with the Qiagen DNeasy Blood Extraction Kit. This clone was observed once. There is no known antigen for this receptor. Base qualities are not at hand, and no much larger clone is one base apart.

The rearrangement combines TRBV5-6 with TRBJ1-2; 9 bases in the middle match TRBD1. The sample taken for sequencing was PBMCs. The TCR was taken from a man aged 25 to 45 in good health and CMV-seronegative. The DNA sequence is given as TGTGCCAGCAGCTCCGGGACAGGGTTCTATGGCTACACCTTC. The encoded protein is CASSSGTGFYGYTF.